This T cell receptor beta chain was captured in a study of blood T cell repertoires in COVID-19. For the study at large: Whether acute or convalescent, the COVID-19 samples came from the United States, Italy and Spain. Sources were T cells, B-cell-depleted T cells, or PBMCs; the material itself was cDNA or gDNA.

This clone was counted only a few times. The table came from immunoSEQ multiplex PCR; TCRdb's copy has only in-frame clones and leaves some out. The sample holds some 240,000 clones, 80% to 90% seen once. The CDR3 covers 14 residues. In germline, CDR1 is MNHEY, CDR2 SMNVEV (reference sequence). Trimming cost V 6 bases and J 6 bases, with 16 bases left between them. Sequencing was performed on peripheral blood. The sequence was obtained from a man aged 50 to 59 with active or convalescent COVID-19. This chain joins TRBV27 and TRBJ2-3; D not certain. The CDR3 region is CASSPTTGKDTQYF. CDR3 in DNA: TGTGCCAGCAGCCCTACGACGGGTAAGGATACGCAGTATTTT.